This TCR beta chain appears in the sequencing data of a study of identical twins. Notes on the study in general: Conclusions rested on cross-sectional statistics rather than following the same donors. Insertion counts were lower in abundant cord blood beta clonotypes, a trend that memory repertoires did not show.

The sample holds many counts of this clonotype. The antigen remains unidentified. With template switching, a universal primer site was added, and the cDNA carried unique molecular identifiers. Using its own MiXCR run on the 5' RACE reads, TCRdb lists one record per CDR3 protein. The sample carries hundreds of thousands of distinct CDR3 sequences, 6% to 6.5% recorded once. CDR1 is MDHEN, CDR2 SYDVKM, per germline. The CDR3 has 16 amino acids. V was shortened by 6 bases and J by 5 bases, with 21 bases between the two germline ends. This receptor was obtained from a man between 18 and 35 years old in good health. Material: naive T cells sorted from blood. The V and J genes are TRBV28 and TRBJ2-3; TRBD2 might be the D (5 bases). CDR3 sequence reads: CASSSSSRGDLDTQYF. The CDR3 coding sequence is TGTGCCAGCAGCTCATCAAGTCGGGGAGACTTAGATACGCAGTATTTT.